The T cell receptor beta chain under discussion was sequenced for a study of blood T cell repertoires in COVID-19 (TCRdb year 2020). About the investigation overall: Samples from collaborators originated in the United States, Italy and Spain and spanned both the acute and convalescent phases of COVID-19. The material from the prospective study consisted of cDNA or gDNA derived from T cells, B-cell-depleted T cells, or PBMCs. The dataset comprised deeply sampled blood TCRbeta repertoires from subjects exposed to, actively infected with, or recovered from COVID-19. The repertoires were made available in a free public database intended to serve as a resource for research on the immune response to SARS-CoV-2. Samples were obtained from the ongoing ImmuneRACE study (first 160 participants) and from over 1,000 subjects provided by 6 global collaborators. A de-identified subject ID, COVID-19 status, age in years and sex were almost always included in the sample metadata. Where available, HLA class I and class II types were obtained from metadata supplied by the sample provider rather than from assay-based typing. The full study reports these points: Clinical and demographic metadata were provided uncurated, with the amount varying by source and participant.

Comments on this clone: The clone's antigen remains unknown. Base qualities are not provided; no much larger clone lies one nucleotide away.

In the prospective study, participants were about 18 to 95 years old, resided in about 25 geographic areas of the United States, and were enrolled through a virtual design. In the prospective study, participants were assigned to cohorts based on the clinical history participants reported in a screening survey and a study questionnaire. Recovered participants in ImmuneRACE Cohort 3 were defined by two consecutive negative NP/OP PCR tests, clearance by a healthcare professional, or resolution of symptoms. In the prospective study, mobile phlebotomists collected whole blood, serum and a nasopharyngeal or oropharyngeal swab from each participant. Additional blood draws and questionnaires over an approximately two-month period could optionally be provided by prospective study participants. Before DNA extraction, blood samples from the prospective study were shipped at room temperature or frozen. The immunoSEQ Assay, a bias-controlled multiplex PCR, was used to amplify TCRbeta CDR3 regions from genomic DNA. The published analysis was carried out like this. Within the assay, amplification of reference gene primers was used to estimate how many nucleated cells each sample contained. To quantify the absolute abundance of each unique TCRbeta CDR3 rearrangement, sequence reads were collapsed and filtered. For each sample, productive Simpson clonality was calculated by taking the square root of Simpson's diversity index across productive rearrangements. This immuneACCESS table, as held by TCRdb, lists in-frame sequences with V and J called but not all clones. Of the missing ones, under half trace to an unresolved V gene in checked studies; the others have no known cause. V and J calls and clone size are copied from that table; D and trimming were computed from the DNA. This sample lists a few hundred thousand clones; 75% to 90% were detected once. Around 20% of the sample is held by the ten biggest clonotypes.

The source material was PBMCs or T cells enriched from blood (not recorded which). The source of this sequence is a middle-aged man who had recovered from COVID-19.

The CDR3 has the sequence CASSRTSGRARGTDTQYF. The nucleotide sequence reads as follows: TGTGCCAGCAGTCGTACTAGCGGGAGGGCTCGAGGGACAGATACGCAGTATTTT. The V gene is TRBV28 and the J gene is TRBJ2-3; 13 central nucleotides agree with TRBD2. The CDR3 spans 18 residues, from the cysteine through the phenylalanine. CDR3 DNA only is kept here, 54 bases in frame from base 1. CDR1 and CDR2 were assigned from the germline V gene as MDHEN and SYDVKM. The V end gives up 5 bases and the J end 3 bases, leaving 11 bases in the junction not matched to a gene.